The sequence of this T cell receptor (beta chain) was determined in a study of cytomegalovirus exposure and HLA in healthy donors. The PCR ran on 60 Vbeta and 13 Jbeta primers. TCRdb keeps only in-frame clones here, not all; method: immunoSEQ multiplex PCR. Seen here are roughly 120,000 clones, approximately 70% observed once, and the top ten hold approximately 9.4%. In germline, CDR1 is GTSNPN, CDR2 SVGIG (reference sequence). The V segment lost 3 bases and the J segment 4 bases; nucleotides outside the gene matches: 9. The CDR3 has 14 residues. This sequence originates from a man aged 25 to 45 in good health and CMV-seropositive. V is TRBV30 and J is TRBJ2-7; TRBD2 agrees at 7 bases. Sequencing was carried out using PBMCs. The CDR3 loop reads CAWRPGGGIYEQYF. DNA of the CDR3: TGTGCCTGGAGGCCGGGCGGGGGAATATACGAGCAGTACTTC.